This entry lists 27 T cell receptor beta chains sequenced from one sample in a study of blood T cell repertoires in COVID-19. Sequencing used immunoSEQ multiplex PCR; TCRdb keeps in-frame clones, though not all of them. The repertoire includes about 160,000 clones, 90% to 95% of them detected once, and 4.6% sits in the top ten. Sequenced: peripheral blood. Receptors originate from a woman between 45 and 65 years old with acute or convalescent COVID-19.

The chain joins TRBV19 to TRBJ2-7; tentatively, D is TRBD1 (7 bases). CDR1 is LNHDA and CDR2 is SQIVND in the germline V gene (reference sequence). CDR3 length: 14 amino acids. V was cut by 9 bases and J by 2 bases, with 17 bases left in between. The CDR3: CASTSDRTTYEQYF. The CDR3 nucleotides are TGTGCCAGCACCTCGGACAGGACTACCTACGAGCAGTACTTC.

This chain uses TRBV19 with TRBJ1-6; perhaps TRBD1 as D (6 bases). The CDR3 contains 16 residues. The ends were cut back, 6 bases at V and 5 bases at J, with 17 bases in the middle. The germline gives CDR1 LNHDA, CDR2 SQIVND (reference sequence). For the CDR3, the DNA is TGTGCCAGTAGAAGGGCAAAGACAGGCCATAATTCACCCCTCCACTTT. Its translation is CASRRAKTGHNSPLHF.

The chain combines TRBV25-1 with TRBJ1-2; tentatively, D is TRBD1 (6 bases). The CDR3 has 13 residues. Trimming took off 6 bases at V and 4 bases at J, with 12 bases between the two ends. Germline CDR1 reads MGHDK; CDR2 reads SYGVNS. CDR3 in amino acids: CASRPQGRYGYTF. In DNA form, the CDR3 reads TGTGCCAGCAGACCCCAGGGGCGCTATGGCTACACCTTC.

The rearrangement uses TRBV12-5 and TRBJ1-1; unclear D gene. Germline V gene sequence: CDR1 LGHNT, CDR2 FRNRAP. Trimming removed 1 base from V and 1 base from J, with 7 bases in between. This CDR3 contains 14 residues. This chain's CDR3 is CASGLAGGNTEAFF. The CDR3 DNA is TGTGCTAGTGGTTTGGCCGGTGGGAACACTGAAGCTTTCTTT.

The chain is built from TRBV7-3 and TRBJ1-3, with D perhaps matching TRBD1 (6 bases). V was cut by 5 bases and J by 3 bases, with 14 bases left in between. The CDR3 runs 15 residues. From germline, CDR1 is SGHTA and CDR2 FQGTGA. The CDR3 coding sequence is TGTGCCAGCAGCCTCAGCAGGGGACGTGGAAACACCATATATTTT. Translated: CASSLSRGRGNTIYF.

This rearrangement joins TRBV19 to TRBJ1-3; D gene uncertain. The CDR3 extends over 15 amino acids. Trimming pared 6 bases from V and 0 bases from J, leaving 12 bases between. Germline V gene sequence: CDR1 LNHDA, CDR2 SQIVND (reference sequence). CDR3 loop: CASSSPVLSGNTIYF. The CDR3 nucleotides are TGTGCCAGTAGCTCCCCTGTACTCTCTGGAAACACCATATATTTT.

The rearrangement links TRBV6-5 to TRBJ1-2; tentatively, D is TRBD1 (6 bases). Per the germline V gene, CDR1 is MNHEY and CDR2 is SVGAGI. This CDR3 is 15 amino acids long. Trimming pared 3 bases from V and 8 bases from J, leaving 19 bases between. CDR3 sequence (DNA): TGTGCCAGCAGTTATGGGAACAGGGTCAACTCGGGCTACACCTTC. Its translation is CASSYGNRVNSGYTF.

The genes are TRBV13 and TRBJ2-1; 8 bases are a match to TRBD1. V lost 3 bases to trimming and J lost 11 bases; unmatched junction nucleotides: 12. The CDR3 spans 15 residues. CDR1 PRHDT and CDR2 FYEKMQ come from the germline V gene (reference sequence). CDR3 loop: CASSFTDRDPSKQFF. The CDR3 bases are TGTGCCAGCAGCTTCACGGACAGGGATCCCTCGAAGCAGTTCTTC.

The J gene is TRBJ2-2, the V gene TRBV30; tentative D call: TRBD2 (5 bases). This CDR3 has 13 amino acids. The V gene lost 1 base and the J gene lost 7 bases, with 10 bases spanning the gap. The germline V gene has CDR1 GTSNPN and CDR2 SVGIG (reference sequence). CDR3 sequence: CAWSAGLNGELFF. The CDR3 coding sequence is TGTGCCTGGAGTGCGGGGTTGAACGGGGAGCTGTTTTTT.

There are a few counts of this clone. The chain is built from TRBV10-3 and TRBJ1-3, with D uncertain. CDR3 length equals 12 residues. The V gene lost 10 bases and the J gene lost 3 bases, with 10 bases spanning the gap. CDR1 is ENHRY and CDR2 is SYGVKD in the germline V gene. CDR3 DNA: TGTGCCACCGGCGGCTATGGAAACACCATATATTTT. Amino acid sequence: CATGGYGNTIYF.

The gene calls are TRBV6-6 and TRBJ2-7; 9 bases are shared with TRBD2. The germline V gene has CDR1 MNHNY and CDR2 SVGAGI (reference sequence). V trimming: 8 bases; J trimming: 4 bases; junction bases outside the gene matches: 9. CDR3 length equals 14 residues. The CDR3 loop reads CASALGLARYEQYF. DNA for the CDR3: TGTGCCAGCGCTCTCGGACTAGCGAGGTACGAGCAGTACTTC.

The chain couples TRBV19 to TRBJ1-2; 7 positions agree with TRBD1. Germline V lookup: CDR1 LNHDA, CDR2 SQIVND (reference sequence). With V trimmed by 5 bases and J by 8 bases, 8 bases remained unmatched. The CDR3 extends over 13 amino acids. This chain's CDR3 is CASSPGQAAGYTF. The CDR3 DNA is TGTGCCAGTAGTCCCGGACAGGCCGCAGGCTACACCTTC.

This clone showed up just once. This chain uses TRBV2 with TRBJ1-1; D gene uncertain. Germline CDR1 is SNHLY and CDR2 is FYNNEI. The CDR3 is 13 amino acids. V shed 8 bases and J shed 0 bases, with 10 bases lying between them. The CDR3 reads CASHGEMNTEAFF. The CDR3 bases are TGTGCCAGCCACGGAGAAATGAACACTGAAGCTTTCTTT. Full variable domain (outside the CDR3, taken from reference TRBV2 and TRBJ1-1): EPEVTQTPSHQVTQMGQEVILRCVPISNHLYFYWYRQILGQKVEFLVSFYNNEISEKSEIFDDQFSVERPDGSNFTLKIRSTKLEDSAMYFCASHGEMNTEAFFGQGTRLTVV.

The V gene is TRBV7-2, the J gene TRBJ2-7, with D unclear. The ends were cut back, 7 bases at V and 1 base at J, with 14 bases in the middle. Germline CDR1 and CDR2: SGHTA and FQGNSA. The CDR3 totals 14 residues. CDR3 DNA sequence: TGTGCCAGCACCCCCGGAGTTTTTTCCTACGAGCAGTACTTC. As protein: CASTPGVFSYEQYF.

This clone was recorded once. The rearrangement uses TRBV6-6 and TRBJ2-5; possibly TRBD2 for D (5 bases). The V gene's germline CDR1 is MNHNY and CDR2 SVGAGI (reference sequence). Trimming stripped 2 bases from V and 5 bases from J, with 12 bases between. The CDR3 spans 14 residues. The CDR3 sequence is CASSYHAPGETQYF. The CDR3 DNA is TGTGCCAGCAGTTACCACGCCCCGGGGGAGACCCAGTACTTC.

This chain joins TRBV6-5 and TRBJ1-2; no clear D. CDR1 and CDR2 from the germline V gene are MNHEY and SVGAGI. V was pared by 9 bases and J by 6 bases, with 17 bases between. The CDR3 contains 13 residues. CDR3 residues: CASSPTRYDGYTF. The CDR3 coding sequence is TGTGCCAGTAGTCCTACGAGGTACGATGGCTACACCTTC.

Only a few counts were recorded for this clone. The V and J genes are TRBV15 and TRBJ1-1, with D possibly being TRBD1 (5 bases). The germline CDR1 and CDR2 sequences are LNHNV and YYDKDF (reference sequence). Deletions cut 0 bases from V and 5 bases from J, with 13 bases between. The CDR3 is 15 amino acids. In DNA, the CDR3 is TGTGCCACCAGCAGAGAGGTCCTCGGGGGGACTGAAGCTTTCTTT. The encoded protein is CATSREVLGGTEAFF.

The rearrangement joins TRBV28 to TRBJ2-5, with D possibly TRBD2 on 6 matching bases. The germline V gene encodes CDR1 MDHEN and CDR2 SYDVKM. The CDR3 has 15 residues. Trimming removed 6 bases from V and 5 bases from J, with 19 bases in between. The CDR3 sequence: CASRARRGIRETQYF. The DNA of the CDR3 is TGTGCCAGCAGGGCGCGACGGGGGATACGGGAGACCCAGTACTTC. Full variable domain (remainder filled in from reference TRBV28 and TRBJ2-5): DVKVTQSSRYLVKRTGEKVFLECVQDMDHENMFWYRQDPGLGLRLIYFSYDVKMKEKGDIPEGYSVSREKKERFSLILESASTNQTSMYLCASRARRGIRETQYFGPGTRLLVL.

This chain uses TRBV28 with TRBJ2-2; D unclear. Trimming took 2 bases from V and 4 from J, leaving 5 bases between them. The CDR3 runs 13 residues. CDR1 is MDHEN, CDR2 SYDVKM, per germline. This CDR3 reads CASSLVITGELFF. CDR3 coding DNA: TGTGCCAGCAGTTTAGTAATCACCGGGGAGCTGTTTTTT. The whole variable domain, filled in from reference TRBV28 and TRBJ2-2, reads DVKVTQSSRYLVKRTGEKVFLECVQDMDHENMFWYRQDPGLGLRLIYFSYDVKMKEKGDIPEGYSVSREKKERFSLILESASTNQTSMYLCASSLVITGELFFGEGSRLTVL.

The chain carries TRBV19 and TRBJ1-1, with 8 bases identical to TRBD1. J was trimmed by 10 bases and V by 2 bases; bases with no gene match: 12. The V gene's germline CDR1 is LNHDA and CDR2 SQIVND (reference sequence). This CDR3 has 15 residues. DNA of the CDR3: TGTGCCAGTAGTATAACCTCCTCAGGGGGCAGTGGAGCTTTCTTT. It codes for CASSITSSGGSGAFF.

This clone was recorded only once. This chain connects TRBV7-6 to TRBJ1-1; 9 nucleotides line up with TRBD1. V gave up 2 bases and J gave up 6 bases; unmatched junction bases: 10. This CDR3 spans 16 amino acids. From germline, CDR1 is SGHVS and CDR2 FNYEAQ. DNA of the CDR3: TGTGCCAGCAGCTTATGGGGTCCCGGGACAGGGTCTGAAGCTTTCTTT. It translates to CASSLWGPGTGSEAFF.

The chain combines TRBV12-3 or TRBV12-4 with TRBJ2-7; possible D gene TRBD2, 7 bases. The CDR3 consists of 13 residues. V dropped 2 bases and J dropped 6 bases, with 11 bases sitting between them. The CDR3 DNA reads as TGTGCCAGCAGTTTAAAGGGGGGGTTCGAGCAGTACTTC. Residues: CASSLKGGFEQYF.

The CDR3 bases are TGTGCCAGCAGCCGACGGTTAGCGGGATTGAGGGAGCAGTTCTTC. Amino acid sequence: CASSRRLAGLREQFF. This rearrangement joins TRBV5-4 to TRBJ2-1; TRBD2 matches at 8 bases. This CDR3 contains 15 residues. The junction had 13 bases not matched to a gene; V was cut back by 4 bases and J by 10 bases. The germline V gene has CDR1 SGHNT and CDR2 YYREEE (reference sequence).

This chain joins TRBV4-3 and TRBJ2-2; TRBD1 aligns across 9 bases. Germline loops: CDR1 LGHNA, CDR2 YSLEER. The CDR3 totals 14 residues. Germline trimming cut 3 bases from V and 4 bases from J; bases unmatched to any gene: 0. In DNA, the CDR3 is TGCGCCAGCAGCCAGACAGGGGGCACCGGGGAGCTGTTTTTT. Translating gives CASSQTGGTGELFF.

The J gene is TRBJ2-3, the V gene TRBV2; 12 nucleotides agree with TRBD2. This CDR3 has 15 residues. The germline gives CDR1 SNHLY, CDR2 FYNNEI. The trim removed 6 bases at V and 4 bases at J, leaving 5 bases unmatched. In nucleotides, the CDR3 is TGTGCCAGCAGGGCGACTAGCGGGAGCGCAGATACGCAGTATTTT. Translation: CASRATSGSADTQYF.

As DNA, the CDR3 is TGTGCCAGCAGCGTAGAAGGGACGGGAGGAGCCTACGAGCAGTACTTC. Translated: CASSVEGTGGAYEQYF. This chain links TRBV9 with TRBJ2-7; 7 bases agree with TRBD2. The CDR3 consists of 16 residues. Germline loops: CDR1 SGDLS, CDR2 YYNGEE. The V and J ends lost 0 bases and 2 bases, in that order; junction bases with no gene match: 8.

J is TRBJ1-1 and V is TRBV18; TRBD1 matches at 11 bases. This CDR3 spans 15 amino acids. Germline V lookup: CDR1 KGHSH, CDR2 LQKENI. Trimming took 1 base from V and 4 from J; bases not matched to a gene: 2. The CDR3 nucleotides read TGTGCCAGCTCACCACGGGACAGGGGGGGCACTGAAGCTTTCTTT. This encodes CASSPRDRGGTEAFF. The full variable domain, rest sourced from reference TRBV18 and TRBJ1-1, is NAGVMQNPRHLVRRRGQEARLRCSPMKGHSHVYWYRQLPEEGLKFMVYLQKENIIDESGMPKERFSAEFPKEGPSILRIQQVVRGDSAAYFCASSPRDRGGTEAFFGQGTRLTVV.